Shown below are 24 T cell receptor beta chains from a single sample sequenced in a study of cytomegalovirus exposure and HLA in healthy donors. Use of 60 Vbeta and 13 Jbeta primers characterized the PCR. Assay: immunoSEQ multiplex PCR; the TCRdb copy retains only in-frame clones and omits some. The table records under 200,000 clones, around 80% of them present only once. The sequencing input was PBMCs. These receptors were collected from a woman aged 45-65 years in good health and CMV-seropositive.

This chain connects TRBV28 to TRBJ1-4, with 8 positions matching TRBD1. The CDR3 runs to 15 residues. After removal of 7 bases from V and 4 bases from J, the junction contained 8 bases not matched to a gene. Germline CDR1 MDHEN, CDR2 SYDVKM. CDR3 protein: CASKNPGQGNEKLFF. The CDR3 nucleotides are TGTGCCAGCAAAAACCCCGGACAGGGTAATGAAAAACTGTTTTTT.

The chain couples TRBV5-4 to TRBJ2-7; 11 positions match TRBD1. Per germline, CDR1 SGHNT and CDR2 YYREEE (reference sequence). This CDR3 region has 13 residues. V was clipped by 7 bases and J by 6 bases; unmatched bases: 6. In nucleotides, the CDR3 is TGTGCCAGCGGTGGACAGGGGGCGTTCGAGCAGTACTTC. This sequence encodes CASGGQGAFEQYF.

The CDR3 sequence: CASSLGTSGIPYEQYF. Written as DNA, the CDR3 is TGTGCCAGCAGCTTAGGGACATCAGGCATCCCCTACGAGCAGTACTTC. The V and J genes are TRBV7-6 and TRBJ2-7, with TRBD1 as a possible D gene (5 bases). Looked up from germline, CDR1 is SGHVS and CDR2 is FNYEAQ. The CDR3 runs to 16 residues. The V end lost 1 base, the J end lost 2 bases, and 15 bases lay between the germline ends.

The chain combines TRBV6-5 with TRBJ2-5, with D unresolved. Gene TRBJ2-7 matches the end of the DNA better, so the J call may be wrong. There are 15 residues in the CDR3. CDR1 is MNHEY, CDR2 SVGAGI, per germline. This CDR3 reads CASSYNHESPYEQYF. CDR3 sequence (DNA): TGTGCCAGCAGTTACAACCACGAGAGTCCCTACGAGCAGTACTTC.

The gene calls are TRBV28 and TRBJ1-2, with D perhaps TRBD1 (6 bases). This CDR3 region has 14 residues. CDR1 and CDR2 from the germline V gene are MDHEN and SYDVKM. Trimming shortened V by 6 bases and J by 4 bases, and 15 bases separated the two germline ends. The DNA of the CDR3 is TGTGCCAGCAGAGGGCGGACAGAGTTCTATGGCTACACCTTC. This sequence encodes CASRGRTEFYGYTF.

V is TRBV28 and J is TRBJ1-6; D remains ambiguous. Germline CDR1 is MDHEN and CDR2 is SYDVKM. Trimming took 1 base from V and 5 from J, leaving 9 bases between them. This CDR3 has 15 amino acids. Here the CDR3 DNA reads TGTGCCAGCAGTTTATTCACGGGGAATAATTCACCCCTCCACTTT. Translated, it gives CASSLFTGNNSPLHF.

The chain has TRBV7-2 and TRBJ2-7, with D perhaps TRBD1 (5 bases). Looked up from germline, CDR1 is SGHTA and CDR2 is FQGNSA. Trimming removed 5 bases from V and 0 bases from J, with 11 bases in between. The CDR3 runs 14 residues. For the CDR3, the DNA is TGTGCCAGCAGCGCAGGGCCTAACTCCTACGAGCAGTACTTC. Its translation is CASSAGPNSYEQYF.

This clone came up once. The chain links TRBV6-5 to TRBJ1-1; D is uncertain. This CDR3 region has 11 residues. The germline V and J ends were trimmed by 7 bases and 3 bases, with 6 bases remaining between them. Germline CDR1 reads MNHEY; CDR2 reads SVGAGI. The CDR3, as DNA: TGTGCCAGCATGAGGTACACTGAAGCTTTCTTT. Amino acid sequence: CASMRYTEAFF.

The chain links TRBV6-1 to TRBJ2-7, with 10 bases aligning to TRBD1. The germline V gene has CDR1 MNHNS and CDR2 SASEGT. The CDR3 has 15 residues. V lost 2 bases, J lost 2 bases, and 3 bases stayed unmatched. The CDR3 region has the DNA TGTGCCAGCAGTGAATGGGACAGGGGCCCCTACGAGCAGTACTTC. Its protein product is CASSEWDRGPYEQYF.

The chain links TRBV7-3 to TRBJ1-1; a possible D gene is TRBD1 (6 bases). The CDR3 consists of 13 residues. Trimming shortened V by 5 bases and J by 11 bases, and 18 bases separated the two germline ends. The germline gives CDR1 SGHTA, CDR2 FQGTGA. CDR3 protein: CASSPAQGSWAFF. DNA for the CDR3: TGTGCCAGCAGCCCAGCTCAGGGGTCATGGGCTTTCTTT.

The genes are TRBV28 and TRBJ2-2; no reliable D call. The germline CDR1 and CDR2 sequences are MDHEN and SYDVKM. The CDR3 is made up of 13 amino acids. With 6 bases removed from V and 0 bases from J, the gap between germline ends came to 5 bases. The CDR3 DNA reads TGTGCCAGCAGGAGGCCGAACACCGGGGAGCTGTTTTTT. Translation: CASRRPNTGELFF.

V usage is TRBV27 and J usage is TRBJ1-5, with D maybe TRBD1 (5 bases). The germline CDR1 and CDR2 sequences are MNHEY and SMNVEV (reference sequence). The CDR3 runs to 15 residues. Trimming took 6 bases from V and 1 from J, leaving 13 bases between them. The CDR3 reads CASRPGGKSNQPQHF. The CDR3 nucleotides read TGTGCCAGCAGGCCCGGGGGTAAGAGCAATCAGCCCCAGCATTTT.

The chain employs TRBV5-1 and TRBJ2-7, with TRBD1 identical over 7 bases. This CDR3 is 13 amino acids long. V trimming: 1 base; J trimming: 11 bases; junction bases outside the gene matches: 9. Germline V gene sequence: CDR1 SGHRS, CDR2 YFSETQ. The CDR3 bases are TGCGCCAGCAGCTTGAACAGGGGAAATATTAAGTACTTC. It is translated as CASSLNRGNIKYF.

This clone came up a few times. V usage is TRBV9 and J usage is TRBJ2-3; TRBD1 agrees at 7 bases. The CDR3 loop spans 17 amino acids. Germline V CDR1 and CDR2: SGDLS, YYNGEE. Trimming cost V 3 bases and J 0 bases; bases outside gene matches: 10. CDR3 sequence reads: CASSAEGGEGSTDTQYF. In DNA, the CDR3 is TGTGCCAGCAGCGCTGAAGGGGGCGAGGGTAGCACAGATACGCAGTATTTT.

The chain combines TRBV19 with TRBJ1-2; 8 bases match TRBD1. This CDR3 region has 15 residues. Germline-derived CDR1 and CDR2 are LNHDA and SQIVND (reference sequence). V was clipped by 5 bases and J by 7 bases; unmatched bases: 12. CDR3 DNA sequence: TGTGCCAGTAGTCCCAATCATGACAGGGGTGGTGGCTACACCTTC. Translating it yields CASSPNHDRGGGYTF.

This clone appeared a single time. The rearrangement joins TRBV28 to TRBJ1-5, with D unclear. Germline V gene data show CDR1 as MDHEN and CDR2 as SYDVKM. This CDR3 is 16 amino acids long. Trimming took 3 bases from V and 1 from J, leaving 13 bases between them. DNA of the CDR3: TGTGCCAGCAGTTTGGTGGCAGGCTTGAGCAATCAGCCCCAGCATTTT. Translated, it gives CASSLVAGLSNQPQHF.

About this clone: At one end the junction does not follow the germline gene, possibly because of a read error. The chain has TRBV7-9 and TRBJ2-5, with D perhaps TRBD2 (6 bases). CDR3 length: 12 amino acids. In germline, CDR1 is SEHNR, CDR2 FQNEAQ (reference sequence). The CDR3 is CSSTTGEGSKNF. The DNA for the CDR3 is TGTTCCAGCACCACGGGGGAAGGTTCGAAGAACTTC.

The chain carries TRBV7-2 and TRBJ2-7; 7 bases map to TRBD2. The CDR3 contains 15 residues. Trimming removed 1 base from V and 2 bases from J; junction bases left unmatched: 5. CDR1 is SGHTA, CDR2 FQGNSA, per germline. CDR3 sequence reads: CASSLDSGRAYEQYF. The CDR3, as DNA: TGTGCCAGCAGCTTAGATAGCGGGCGGGCCTACGAGCAGTACTTC.

A few counts support this clone. J is TRBJ2-3 and V is TRBV6-5, with D perhaps TRBD1 (6 bases). CDR3 size: 12 residues. V was shortened by 6 bases and J by 3 bases, with 7 bases between the two germline ends. Germline V gene lookup returns CDR1 MNHEY and CDR2 SVGAGI. The CDR3 loop is CASSDRTDTQYF. CDR3 nucleotides: TGTGCCAGCAGCGACAGGACAGATACGCAGTATTTT.

This clone appeared once. The genes are TRBV7-3 and TRBJ2-1; TRBD2 matches 9 bases. The CDR3 is 15 amino acids. In germline, CDR1 is SGHTA, CDR2 FQGTGA. The junction had 4 bases not matched to a gene; V was cut back by 4 bases and J by 3 bases. The DNA for the CDR3 is TGTGCCAGCAGCTCGACTAGCGGAGACTACAATGAGCAGTTCTTC. Residues: CASSSTSGDYNEQFF.

The chain uses TRBV5-4 and TRBJ1-1; the D is unclear. The CDR3 has 15 amino acids. CDR1 and CDR2 (germline): SGHNT, YYREEE (reference sequence). Trimming pared 4 bases from V and 8 bases from J, leaving 21 bases between. The CDR3 is CASSASPQQSPEAFF. DNA of the CDR3: TGTGCCAGCAGCGCATCCCCACAGCAGTCACCAGAAGCTTTCTTT.

This clone was seen a handful of times. CDR3 nucleotide sequence: TGTGCCAGCAGCTTACCGGGACAGGGAGCTAATCAGCCCCAGCATTTT. It codes for CASSLPGQGANQPQHF. This rearrangement joins TRBV7-2 to TRBJ1-5; 9 bases fit TRBD1. With V trimmed by 2 bases and J by 4 bases, 6 bases remained unmatched. The CDR3 is 16 residues long. The germline V gene has CDR1 SGHTA and CDR2 FQGNSA.

The chain has TRBV19 and TRBJ1-3, with D possibly being TRBD1 (5 bases). The CDR3 spans 15 residues. Trimming left V 6 bases short and J 2 bases short, with 14 bases between. The V gene's germline CDR1 is LNHDA and CDR2 SQIVND (reference sequence). CDR3 in amino acids: CASSPVDRAGNTIYF. The DNA of the CDR3 is TGTGCCAGTAGCCCAGTTGACAGAGCTGGAAACACCATATATTTT.

This clone showed up just once. This chain connects TRBV29-1 to TRBJ1-5; the D is unclear. Trimming took 4 bases from V and 0 from J, leaving 7 bases between them. Germline-derived CDR1 and CDR2 are SQVTM and ANQGSEA. This CDR3 is 13 amino acids long. The CDR3 nucleotides are TGCAGCGTTGTCTACGATAGCAATCAGCCCCAGCATTTT. This gives the protein CSVVYDSNQPQHF. The entire variable domain, with the rest obtained from reference TRBV29-1 and TRBJ1-5, is as follows: SAVISQKPSRDICQRGTSLTIQCQVDSQVTMMFWYRQQPGQSLTLIATANQGSEATYESGFVIDKFPISRPNLTFSTLTVSNMSPEDSSIYLCSVVYDSNQPQHFGDGTRLSIL.